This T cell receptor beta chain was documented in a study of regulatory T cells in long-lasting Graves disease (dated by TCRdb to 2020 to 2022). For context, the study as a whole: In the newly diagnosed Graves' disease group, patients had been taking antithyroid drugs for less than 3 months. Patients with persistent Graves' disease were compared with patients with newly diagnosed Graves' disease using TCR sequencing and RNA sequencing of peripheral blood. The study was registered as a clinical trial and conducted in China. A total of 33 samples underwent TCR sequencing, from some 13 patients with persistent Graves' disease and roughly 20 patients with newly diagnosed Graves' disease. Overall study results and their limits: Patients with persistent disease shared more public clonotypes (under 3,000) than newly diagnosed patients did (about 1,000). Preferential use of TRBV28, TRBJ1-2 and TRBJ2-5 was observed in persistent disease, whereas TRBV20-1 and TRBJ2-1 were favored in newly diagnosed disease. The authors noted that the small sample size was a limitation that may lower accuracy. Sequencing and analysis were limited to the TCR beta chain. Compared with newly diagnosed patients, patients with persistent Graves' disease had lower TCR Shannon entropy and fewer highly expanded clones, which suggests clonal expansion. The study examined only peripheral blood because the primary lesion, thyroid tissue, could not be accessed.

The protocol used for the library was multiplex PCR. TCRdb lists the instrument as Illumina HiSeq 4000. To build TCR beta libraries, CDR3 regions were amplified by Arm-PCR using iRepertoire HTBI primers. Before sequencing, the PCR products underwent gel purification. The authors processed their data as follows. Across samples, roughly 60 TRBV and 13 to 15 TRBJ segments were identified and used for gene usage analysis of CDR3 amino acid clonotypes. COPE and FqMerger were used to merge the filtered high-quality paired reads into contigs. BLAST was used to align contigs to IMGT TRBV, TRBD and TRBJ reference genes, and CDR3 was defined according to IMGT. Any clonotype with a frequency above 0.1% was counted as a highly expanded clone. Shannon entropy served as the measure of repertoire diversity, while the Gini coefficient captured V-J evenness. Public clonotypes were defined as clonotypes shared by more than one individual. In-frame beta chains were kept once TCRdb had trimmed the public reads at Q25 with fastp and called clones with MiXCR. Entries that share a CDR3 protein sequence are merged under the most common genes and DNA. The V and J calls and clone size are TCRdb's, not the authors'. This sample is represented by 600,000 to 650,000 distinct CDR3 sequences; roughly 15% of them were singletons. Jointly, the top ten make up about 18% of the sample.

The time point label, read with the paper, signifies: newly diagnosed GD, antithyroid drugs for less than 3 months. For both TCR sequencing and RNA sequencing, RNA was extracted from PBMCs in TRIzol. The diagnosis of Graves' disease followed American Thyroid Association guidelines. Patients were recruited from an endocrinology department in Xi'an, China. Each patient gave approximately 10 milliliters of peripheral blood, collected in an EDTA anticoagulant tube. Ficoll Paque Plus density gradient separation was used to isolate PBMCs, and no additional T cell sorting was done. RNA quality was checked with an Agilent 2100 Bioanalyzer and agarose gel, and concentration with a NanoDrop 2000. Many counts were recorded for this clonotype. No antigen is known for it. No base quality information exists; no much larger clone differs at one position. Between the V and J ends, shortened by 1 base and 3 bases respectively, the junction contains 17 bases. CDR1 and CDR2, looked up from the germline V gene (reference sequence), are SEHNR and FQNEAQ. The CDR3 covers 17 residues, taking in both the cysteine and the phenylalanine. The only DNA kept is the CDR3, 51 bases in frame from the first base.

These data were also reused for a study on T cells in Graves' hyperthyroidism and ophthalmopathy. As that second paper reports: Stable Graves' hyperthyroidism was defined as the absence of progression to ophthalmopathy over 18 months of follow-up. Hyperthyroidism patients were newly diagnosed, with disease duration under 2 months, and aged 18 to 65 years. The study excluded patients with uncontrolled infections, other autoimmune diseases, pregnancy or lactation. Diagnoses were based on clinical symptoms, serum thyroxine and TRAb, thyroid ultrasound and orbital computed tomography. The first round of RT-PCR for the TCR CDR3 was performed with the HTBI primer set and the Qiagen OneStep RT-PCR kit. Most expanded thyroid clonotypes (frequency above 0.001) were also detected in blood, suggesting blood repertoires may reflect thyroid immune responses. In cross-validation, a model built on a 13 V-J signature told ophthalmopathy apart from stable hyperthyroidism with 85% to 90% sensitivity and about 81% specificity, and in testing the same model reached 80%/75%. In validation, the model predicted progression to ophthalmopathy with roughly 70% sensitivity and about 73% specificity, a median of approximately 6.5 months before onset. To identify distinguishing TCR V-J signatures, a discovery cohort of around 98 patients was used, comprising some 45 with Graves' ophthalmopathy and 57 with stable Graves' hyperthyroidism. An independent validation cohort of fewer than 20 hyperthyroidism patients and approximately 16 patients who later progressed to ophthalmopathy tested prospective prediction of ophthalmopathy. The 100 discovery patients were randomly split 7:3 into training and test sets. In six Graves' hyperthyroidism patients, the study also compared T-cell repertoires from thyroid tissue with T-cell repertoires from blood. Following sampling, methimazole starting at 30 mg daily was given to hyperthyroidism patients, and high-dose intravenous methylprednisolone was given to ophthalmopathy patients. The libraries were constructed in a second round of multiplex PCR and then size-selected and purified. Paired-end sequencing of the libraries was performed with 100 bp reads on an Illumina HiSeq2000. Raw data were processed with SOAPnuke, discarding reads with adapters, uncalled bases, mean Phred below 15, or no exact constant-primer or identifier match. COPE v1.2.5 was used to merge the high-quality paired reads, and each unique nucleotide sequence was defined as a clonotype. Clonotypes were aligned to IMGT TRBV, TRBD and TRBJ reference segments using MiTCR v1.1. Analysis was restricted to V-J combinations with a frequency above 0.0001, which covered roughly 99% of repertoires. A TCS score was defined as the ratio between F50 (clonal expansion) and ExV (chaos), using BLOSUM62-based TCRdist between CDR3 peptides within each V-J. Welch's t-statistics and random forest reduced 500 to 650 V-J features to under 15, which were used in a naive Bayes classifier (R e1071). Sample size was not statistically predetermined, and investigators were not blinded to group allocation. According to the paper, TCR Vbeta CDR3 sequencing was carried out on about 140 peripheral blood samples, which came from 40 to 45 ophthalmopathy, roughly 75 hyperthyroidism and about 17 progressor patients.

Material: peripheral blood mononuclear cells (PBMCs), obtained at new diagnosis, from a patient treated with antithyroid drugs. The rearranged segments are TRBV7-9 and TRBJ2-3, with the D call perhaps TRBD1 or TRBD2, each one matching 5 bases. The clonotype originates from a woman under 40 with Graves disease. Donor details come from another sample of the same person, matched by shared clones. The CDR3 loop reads CASSLGVASGRTDTQYF. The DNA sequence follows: TGTGCCAGCAGCTTAGGAGTTGCGTCAGGGAGAACAGATACGCAGTATTTT.